The next 24 T cell receptor beta chains were all read from a single sample in a study of shared clonotypes between healthy human individuals. This table comes from immunoSEQ multiplex PCR, and its TCRdb copy is limited to in-frame clones, with some not included. The sample includes hundreds of thousands of clones, roughly 72% of them seen just once. Sequencing was performed on memory CD4+ T cells sorted from blood. Noted subset: CD45RA-negative fraction. These receptors all come from a woman aged 25 to 39 in good health.

The CDR3 sequence is CASSQVGRVRGNQPQHF. The DNA for the CDR3 is TGCGCCAGCAGCCAAGTAGGCAGGGTTCGTGGCAATCAGCCCCAGCATTTT. The V and J genes are TRBV4-1 and TRBJ1-5; the D gene is possibly TRBD1 (5 bases). V gave up 1 base and J gave up 2 bases, with 15 bases separating them. Looked up from germline, CDR1 is MGHRA and CDR2 is YSYEKL. This CDR3 is built from 17 residues.

This chain uses TRBV9 with TRBJ2-2; 7 bases match TRBD2. Germline V gives CDR1 SGDLS, CDR2 YYNGEE. The CDR3 totals 16 residues. Trimming cost V 0 bases and J 5 bases; bases outside gene matches: 7. CDR3 sequence reads: CASSVVKAGRTGELFF. The CDR3 DNA reads as TGTGCCAGCAGCGTAGTGAAAGCGGGAAGAACCGGGGAGCTGTTTTTT.

This chain joins TRBV2 and TRBJ1-2; D may be TRBD1 (5 bases). Germline CDR1 reads SNHLY; CDR2 reads FYNNEI. Between the trimmed V and J ends, which lost 2 bases and 7 bases, there was a span of 11 bases. The CDR3 contains 13 residues. The CDR3 protein is CASSENRRTGYTF. In DNA, the CDR3 is TGTGCCAGCAGTGAAAACAGGCGGACTGGCTACACCTTC.

A remark on this clone: Other DNA sequences in this sample translate to the same CDR3. This chain connects TRBV15 to TRBJ2-5, with D unresolved. The CDR3 extends over 15 amino acids. V was trimmed by 1 base and J by 0 bases, leaving 9 bases between them. The germline gives CDR1 LNHNV, CDR2 YYDKDF (reference sequence). The DNA for the CDR3 is TGTGCCACCAGCAGAGCAACGGGCTACCAAGAGACCCAGTACTTC. Translation gives CATSRATGYQETQYF.

The genes are TRBV10-3 and TRBJ2-7; the D gene could be TRBD1 or TRBD2 (5 bases each). Trimming stripped 8 bases from V and 0 bases from J, with 11 bases between. CDR3 length: 13 amino acids. CDR1 and CDR2 from the germline V gene are ENHRY and SYGVKD. CDR3 DNA sequence: TGTGCCATCCGAAGGGACGGCTCCTACGAGCAGTACTTC. It is translated as CAIRRDGSYEQYF.

In this sample, this clone turned up a few times. The V call is TRBV28, the J call TRBJ2-7, with TRBD2 matching over 8 bases. The CDR3 loop spans 18 amino acids. Trimming removed 4 bases from V and 0 bases from J; junction bases left unmatched: 14. Germline values: CDR1 MDHEN, CDR2 SYDVKM. The CDR3 here is CASSSWTSRTLSSYEQYF. CDR3 nucleotides: TGTGCCAGCAGTTCATGGACTAGCAGGACCCTCTCCTCCTACGAGCAGTACTTC.

The chain links TRBV10-1 to TRBJ2-7; maybe TRBD2 (6 bases). The length of the CDR3 is 15 residues. Trimming stripped 4 bases from V and 0 bases from J, with 13 bases between. In germline, CDR1 is WNHNN, CDR2 SYGVQD (reference sequence). The chain's CDR3 is CASSGGSGGSYEQYF. The DNA for the CDR3 is TGCGCCAGCAGTGGAGGTAGCGGCGGCTCCTACGAGCAGTACTTC.

This chain joins TRBV5-1 and TRBJ2-3, with D perhaps TRBD2 (6 bases). The CDR3 loop spans 14 amino acids. CDR1 and CDR2 from the germline V gene are SGHRS and YFSETQ. The V end was cut by 2 bases, the J end by 6 bases, with 13 bases between. CDR3 DNA: TGCGCCAGCAGCTTAGCGGGTGCCAGGGATACGCAGTATTTT. Its protein is CASSLAGARDTQYF.

J is TRBJ1-5 and V is TRBV28; a weak D match, TRBD1 (6 bases). Looked up from germline, CDR1 is MDHEN and CDR2 is SYDVKM. This CDR3 has 13 amino acids. Trimming shortened V by 7 bases and J by 4 bases, and 11 bases separated the two germline ends. CDR3 loop: CASNSDRNQPQHF. CDR3 DNA: TGTGCCAGCAATTCTGACAGGAATCAGCCCCAGCATTTT.

This clone was seen many times. J is TRBJ2-2 and V is TRBV7-9; tentative D call: TRBD1 (5 bases). V lost 3 bases and J 5 bases, leaving 13 bases between the germline ends. The CDR3 extends over 15 amino acids. Looked up from germline, CDR1 is SEHNR and CDR2 is FQNEAQ (reference sequence). For the CDR3, the DNA is TGTGCCAGCAGCTTTCTGTCGCAGGGAACCGGGGAGCTGTTTTTT. This encodes CASSFLSQGTGELFF.

The chain joins TRBV10-3 to TRBJ2-2; D not resolved. The CDR3 runs to 14 residues. Germline lookup yields CDR1 ENHRY and CDR2 SYGVKD. The V and J ends lost 2 bases and 6 bases respectively, with 10 bases between them. Here the CDR3 reads CAISEVGFAGELFF. The CDR3 DNA follows: TGTGCCATCAGTGAGGTTGGGTTCGCCGGGGAGCTGTTTTTT.

The rearrangement uses TRBV15 and TRBJ1-6, with D possibly TRBD1 on 5 matching bases. V dropped 0 bases and J dropped 10 bases, with 13 bases sitting between them. Germline assignment: CDR1 LNHNV and CDR2 YYDKDF (reference sequence). The length of the CDR3 is 15 residues. Here the CDR3 reads CATSRDRQGQSPLHF. The CDR3 DNA is TGTGCCACCAGCAGAGATCGGCAGGGTCAATCACCCCTCCACTTT.

CDR3 in amino acids: CASSSDITNTEAFF. In DNA, the CDR3 is TGTGCCAGCAGCTCGGACATTACGAACACTGAAGCTTTCTTT. The V call is TRBV7-3, the J call TRBJ1-1; possibly TRBD1 for D (5 bases). Trimming cost V 4 bases and J 1 base, with 10 bases left between them. Germline V lookup: CDR1 SGHTA, CDR2 FQGTGA. The CDR3 is made up of 14 amino acids.

For the CDR3, the DNA is TGTGCCAGCAGTTTTCCCAGGTTAGGGAGTCAGCCCCAGCATTTT. Protein: CASSFPRLGSQPQHF. The V gene is TRBV28, the J gene TRBJ1-5; D is uncertain. The CDR3 loop spans 15 amino acids. Deletions cut 3 bases from V and 6 bases from J, with 15 bases between. Germline lookup yields CDR1 MDHEN and CDR2 SYDVKM.

The table lists this clone with a few counts. The rearrangement uses TRBV10-3 and TRBJ1-5, with D maybe TRBD1 (6 bases). Per germline, CDR1 ENHRY and CDR2 SYGVKD. This CDR3 comprises 17 residues. V was clipped by 0 bases and J by 1 base, with 13 bases between them. The DNA for the CDR3 is TGTGCCATCAGTGAGTCAGTAAGGGGGGGCAGCAATCAGCCCCAGCATTTT. Residues: CAISESVRGGSNQPQHF.

The CDR3 sequence: CASSPGMSSGNTIYF. The CDR3, as DNA: TGTGCCAGCAGTCCAGGGATGAGCTCTGGAAACACCATATATTTT. This chain joins TRBV6-1 and TRBJ1-3; tentatively, D is TRBD1 (5 bases). Germline V lookup: CDR1 MNHNS, CDR2 SASEGT. The ends were cut back, 5 bases at V and 0 bases at J, with 11 bases in the middle. The CDR3 has 15 amino acids.

This clone was detected only a few times. This sequence joins TRBV28 and TRBJ1-1; the D is unclear. The ends were cut back, 4 bases at V and 13 bases at J, with 25 bases in the middle. Germline V lookup: CDR1 MDHEN, CDR2 SYDVKM. CDR3 size: 15 residues. CDR3 nucleotide sequence: TGTGCCAGCAGTTCCCCGGCCAGCGGGTACGGCCGAGGTTTCTTT. Amino acids: CASSSPASGYGRGFF.

The chain is built from TRBV2 and TRBJ2-7, with TRBD2 matching over 14 bases. This CDR3 is 18 amino acids long. Germline values: CDR1 SNHLY, CDR2 FYNNEI. The junction had 17 bases not matched to a gene; V was cut back by 6 bases and J by 7 bases. The CDR3 DNA follows: TGTGCCAGCAGCGCCGGGACTAGCGGGAGAGTCGGTGCGGAAGAGCAGTACTTC. Amino acid sequence: CASSAGTSGRVGAEEQYF.

A remark on this clone: A read error is possible here, since a much larger clone lies one base away. The chain recombines TRBV7-3 with TRBJ2-5; D uncertain. The V end lost 2 bases, the J end lost 4 bases, and 2 bases lay between the germline ends. CDR1 and CDR2 (germline): SGHTA, FQGTGA. The CDR3 extends over 11 amino acids. The CDR3, as DNA: TGTGCCAGCAGCTTAGCAGAGACCCAGTACTTC. It is translated as CASSLAETQYF. Together with reference TRBV7-3 and TRBJ2-5, the CDR3 gives the full variable domain: GAGVSQTPSNKVTEKGKYVELRCDPISGHTALYWYRQSLGQGPEFLIYFQGTGAADDSGLPNDRFFAVRPEGSVSTLKIQRTERGDSAVYLCASSLAETQYFGPGTRLLVL.

This sequence joins TRBV4-2 and TRBJ1-1, with D unclear. There are 13 residues in the CDR3. Trimming left V 1 base short and J 10 bases short, with 13 bases between. CDR1 LGHNA and CDR2 YNFKEQ come from the germline V gene. The CDR3 here is CASSQGVDMGAFF. CDR3 sequence (DNA): TGTGCCAGCAGCCAAGGGGTAGACATGGGAGCTTTCTTT.

The J gene is TRBJ2-5, the V gene TRBV28; possibly TRBD2 for D (5 bases). V was shortened by 4 bases and J by 0 bases, with 9 bases between the two germline ends. There are 14 residues in the CDR3. Per the germline V gene, CDR1 is MDHEN and CDR2 is SYDVKM. CDR3 loop: CASSSQRNQETQYF. The CDR3 region has the DNA TGTGCCAGCAGTTCCCAGCGGAACCAAGAGACCCAGTACTTC.

This clone was observed once. The CDR3 nucleotides read TGTGCCAGTAGGGCTGGAGGGACTAATGAAAAACTGTTTTTT. Encoded protein: CASRAGGTNEKLFF. The chain carries TRBV19 and TRBJ1-4, with D hard to call. The V and J ends lost 6 bases and 2 bases respectively, with 10 bases between them. The CDR3 runs 14 residues. Per the germline V gene, CDR1 is LNHDA and CDR2 is SQIVND (reference sequence).

The CDR3 DNA reads TGTGCCAGCAGTTACCGGGACAGGGGAACCGGGGAGCTGTTTTTT. Translation gives CASSYRDRGTGELFF. The chain links TRBV6-5 to TRBJ2-2; TRBD1 matches at 10 bases. CDR3 size: 15 residues. Germline CDR1 MNHEY, CDR2 SVGAGI. Unmatched junction bases numbered 2, after V lost 2 bases and J lost 5 bases.

The table lists this clone with a few counts. The chain carries TRBV10-1 and TRBJ1-2; perhaps TRBD1 as D (5 bases). V lost 6 bases, J lost 6 bases, and 14 bases lay in between. The CDR3 runs to 13 residues. Germline V gene data show CDR1 as WNHNN and CDR2 as SYGVQD (reference sequence). The CDR3 nucleotides read TGCGCCAGCAGCCCCCGTAGAGGGGATGGCTACACCTTC. Protein product: CASSPRRGDGYTF.